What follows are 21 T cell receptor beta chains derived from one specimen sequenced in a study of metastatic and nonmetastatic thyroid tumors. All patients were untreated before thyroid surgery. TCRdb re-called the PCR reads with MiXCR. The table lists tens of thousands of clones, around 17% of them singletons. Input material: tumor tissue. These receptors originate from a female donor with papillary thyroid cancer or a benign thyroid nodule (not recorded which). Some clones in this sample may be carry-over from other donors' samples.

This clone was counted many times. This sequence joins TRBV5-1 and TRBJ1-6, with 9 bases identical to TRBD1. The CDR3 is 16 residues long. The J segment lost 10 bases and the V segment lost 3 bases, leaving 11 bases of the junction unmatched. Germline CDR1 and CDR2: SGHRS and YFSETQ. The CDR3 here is CASSCRLRQGDSPLHF. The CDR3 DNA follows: TGCGCCAGCAGCTGCCGCCTCAGACAGGGGGACTCACCCCTCCACTTT.

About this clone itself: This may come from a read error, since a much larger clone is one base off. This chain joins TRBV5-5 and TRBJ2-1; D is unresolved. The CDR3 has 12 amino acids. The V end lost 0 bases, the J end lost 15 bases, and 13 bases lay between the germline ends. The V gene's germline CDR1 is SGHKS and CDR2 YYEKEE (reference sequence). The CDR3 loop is CASSLAADWRFF. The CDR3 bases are TGTGCCAGCAGCTTGGCCGCGGATTGGCGGTTCTTC.

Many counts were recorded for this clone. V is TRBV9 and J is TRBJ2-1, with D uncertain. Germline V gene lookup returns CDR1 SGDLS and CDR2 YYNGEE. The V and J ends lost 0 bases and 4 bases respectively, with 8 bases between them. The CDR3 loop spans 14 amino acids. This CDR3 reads CASSVALGYNEQFF. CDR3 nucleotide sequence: TGTGCCAGCAGCGTAGCTTTGGGGTACAATGAGCAGTTCTTC. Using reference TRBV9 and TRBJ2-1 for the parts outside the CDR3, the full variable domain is DSGVTQTPKHLITATGQRVTLRCSPRSGDLSVYWYQQSLDQGLQFLIQYYNGEERAKGNILERFSAQQFPDLHSELNLSSLELGDSALYFCASSVALGYNEQFFGPGTRLTVL.

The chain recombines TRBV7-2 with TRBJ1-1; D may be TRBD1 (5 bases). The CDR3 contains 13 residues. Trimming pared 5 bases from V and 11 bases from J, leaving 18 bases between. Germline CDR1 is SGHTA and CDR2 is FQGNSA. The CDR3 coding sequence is TGTGCCAGCAGCCTTTCTCACCAGGGTTTGGCTTTCTTT. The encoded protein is CASSLSHQGLAFF.

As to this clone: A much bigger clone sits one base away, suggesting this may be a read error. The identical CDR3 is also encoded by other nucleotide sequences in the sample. In DNA form, the CDR3 reads TGTGCCAGCAGCCCTGACGGTCCTGCCTACGAGCAGTACTTC. Translated: CASSPDGPAYEQYF. The chain has TRBV7-9 and TRBJ2-7; no clear D gene. Trimming stripped 5 bases from V and 2 bases from J, with 13 bases between. From germline, CDR1 is SEHNR and CDR2 FQNEAQ (reference sequence). This CDR3 has 14 residues.

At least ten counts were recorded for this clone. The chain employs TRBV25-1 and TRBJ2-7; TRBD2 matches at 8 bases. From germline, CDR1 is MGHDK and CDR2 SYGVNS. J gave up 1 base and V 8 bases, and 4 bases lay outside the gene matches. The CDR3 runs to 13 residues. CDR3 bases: TGTGCCAGCCGACGGGGGGGGTCCTACGAGCAGTACTTC. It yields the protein CASRRGGSYEQYF.

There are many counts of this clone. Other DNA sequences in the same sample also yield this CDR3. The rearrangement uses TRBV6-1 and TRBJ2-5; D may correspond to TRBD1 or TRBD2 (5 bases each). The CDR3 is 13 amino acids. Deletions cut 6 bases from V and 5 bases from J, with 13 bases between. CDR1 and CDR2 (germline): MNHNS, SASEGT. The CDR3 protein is CASRGTGGETQYF. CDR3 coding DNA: TGTGCCAGCAGGGGGACGGGCGGGGAGACCCAGTACTTC.

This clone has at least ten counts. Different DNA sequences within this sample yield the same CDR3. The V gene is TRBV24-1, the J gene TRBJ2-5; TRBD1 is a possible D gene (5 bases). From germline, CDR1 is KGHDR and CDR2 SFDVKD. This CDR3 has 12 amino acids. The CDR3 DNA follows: TGTGCGGTCCAAGGCAGGGCAGAGACCCAGTACTTC. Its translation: CAVQGRAETQYF.

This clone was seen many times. The CDR3 DNA reads as TGTGCCAGCAGCTTAAAGCCTCCAAGGGCGCAGGGGGATCAGCCCCAGCATTTT. This codes for CASSLKPPRAQGDQPQHF. The chain has TRBV5-4 and TRBJ1-5, with 7 bases identical to TRBD1. The CDR3 length is 18 residues. The trim removed 2 bases at V and 5 bases at J, leaving 16 bases unmatched. CDR1 and CDR2 (germline): SGHNT, YYREEE (reference sequence).

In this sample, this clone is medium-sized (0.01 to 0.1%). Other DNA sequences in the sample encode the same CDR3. The CDR3 DNA is TGTGCCAGCAGCTTAGGAGGTGGGCTCTACGAGCAGTACTTC. The encoded protein is CASSLGGGLYEQYF. This sequence joins TRBV7-2 and TRBJ2-7; D remains ambiguous. Per the germline V gene, CDR1 is SGHTA and CDR2 is FQGNSA. CDR3 length equals 14 residues. V gave up 1 base and J gave up 3 bases, with 10 bases separating them.

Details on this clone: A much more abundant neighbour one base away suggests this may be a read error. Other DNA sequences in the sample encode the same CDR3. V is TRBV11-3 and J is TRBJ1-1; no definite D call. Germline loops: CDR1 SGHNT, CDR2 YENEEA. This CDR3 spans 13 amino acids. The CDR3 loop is CASSLVWGTEAFF. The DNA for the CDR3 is TGCGCCAGCAGCTTAGTGTGGGGCACTGAAGCTTTCTTT.

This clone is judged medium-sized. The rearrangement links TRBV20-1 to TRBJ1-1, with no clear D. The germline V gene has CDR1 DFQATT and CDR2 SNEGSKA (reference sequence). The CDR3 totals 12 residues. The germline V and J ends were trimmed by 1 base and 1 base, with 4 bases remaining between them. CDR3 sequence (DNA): TGCAGTGCTAGAGGTGCGAACACTGAAGCTTTCTTT. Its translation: CSARGANTEAFF.

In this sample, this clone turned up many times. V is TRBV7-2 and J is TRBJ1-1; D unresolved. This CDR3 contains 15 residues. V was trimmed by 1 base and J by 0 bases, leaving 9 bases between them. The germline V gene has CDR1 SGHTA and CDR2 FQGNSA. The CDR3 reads CASSLVPGMNTEAFF. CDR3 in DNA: TGTGCCAGCAGCTTAGTCCCAGGTATGAACACTGAAGCTTTCTTT.

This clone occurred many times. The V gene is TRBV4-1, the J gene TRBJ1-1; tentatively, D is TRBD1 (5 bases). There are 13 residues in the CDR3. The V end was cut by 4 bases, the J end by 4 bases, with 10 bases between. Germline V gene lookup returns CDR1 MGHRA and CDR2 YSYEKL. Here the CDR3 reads CASSPPGLTEAFF. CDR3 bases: TGCGCCAGCAGCCCTCCGGGGCTCACTGAAGCTTTCTTT.

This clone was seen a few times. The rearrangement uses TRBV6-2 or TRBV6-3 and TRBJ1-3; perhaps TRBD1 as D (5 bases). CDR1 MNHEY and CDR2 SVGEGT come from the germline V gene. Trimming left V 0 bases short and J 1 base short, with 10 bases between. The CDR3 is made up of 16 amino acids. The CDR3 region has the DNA TGTGCCAGCAGTTACTCGTTGACAGCTTCTGGAAACACCATATATTTT. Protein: CASSYSLTASGNTIYF.

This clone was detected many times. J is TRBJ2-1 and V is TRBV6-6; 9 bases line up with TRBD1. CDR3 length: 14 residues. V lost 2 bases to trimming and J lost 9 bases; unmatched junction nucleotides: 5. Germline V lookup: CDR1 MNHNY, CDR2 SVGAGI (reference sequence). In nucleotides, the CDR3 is TGTGCCAGCAGTTACGACAGGGGGGGGAGTGAGCAGTTCTTC. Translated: CASSYDRGGSEQFF.

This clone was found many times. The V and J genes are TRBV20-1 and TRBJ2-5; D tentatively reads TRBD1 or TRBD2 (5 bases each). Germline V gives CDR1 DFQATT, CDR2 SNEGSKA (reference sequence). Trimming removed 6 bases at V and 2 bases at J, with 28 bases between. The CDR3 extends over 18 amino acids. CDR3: CSAFPPGPFNVGQETQYF. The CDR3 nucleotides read TGCAGTGCATTCCCACCGGGACCCTTCAATGTAGGGCAAGAGACCCAGTACTTC.

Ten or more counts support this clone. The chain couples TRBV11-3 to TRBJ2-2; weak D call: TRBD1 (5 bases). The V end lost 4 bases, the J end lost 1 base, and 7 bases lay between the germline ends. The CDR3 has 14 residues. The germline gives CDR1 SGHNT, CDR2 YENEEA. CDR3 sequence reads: CASSSRGNTGELFF. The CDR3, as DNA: TGTGCCAGCAGCTCTAGGGGGAACACCGGGGAGCTGTTTTTT.

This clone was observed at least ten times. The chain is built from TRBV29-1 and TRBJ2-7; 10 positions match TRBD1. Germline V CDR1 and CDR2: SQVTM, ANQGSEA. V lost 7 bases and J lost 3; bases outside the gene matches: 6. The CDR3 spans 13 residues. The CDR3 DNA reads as TGCAGCGCCGCCGGGACAGGGGACTACGAGCAGTACTTC. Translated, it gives CSAAGTGDYEQYF.

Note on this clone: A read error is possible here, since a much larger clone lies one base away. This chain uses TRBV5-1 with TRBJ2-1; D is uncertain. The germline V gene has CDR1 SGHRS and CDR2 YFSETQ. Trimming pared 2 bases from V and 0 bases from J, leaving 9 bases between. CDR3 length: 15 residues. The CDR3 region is CASSFAPNSYNEQFF. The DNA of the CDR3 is TGCGCCAGCAGCTTTGCACCTAACTCCTACAATGAGCAGTTCTTC.

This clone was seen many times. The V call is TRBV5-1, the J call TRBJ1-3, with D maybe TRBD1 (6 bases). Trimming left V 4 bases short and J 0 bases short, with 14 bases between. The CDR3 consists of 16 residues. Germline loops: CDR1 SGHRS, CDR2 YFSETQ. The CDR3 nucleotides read TGCGCCAGCAGCCGATCGGACAGCCTCTCTGGAAACACCATATATTTT. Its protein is CASSRSDSLSGNTIYF.